The following is a TCR beta chain sequence with its context. Noted treatment: approximately 18 received Ad26.COV2.S at low or high dose, single or two shots; several received placebo; per-sample allocation not given. Samples came from day 63 after the first vaccine or placebo injection. Profiled with immunoSEQ multiplex PCR; TCRdb holds only in-frame clones, not every one. The sample carries roughly 420,000 clones, 89% recorded once. This specimen belongs to a study of Ad26.COV2.S vaccination and SARS-CoV-2 variants. After removal of 4 bases from V and 2 bases from J, the junction contained 9 bases not matched to a gene. The CDR3 extends over 16 amino acids. Germline assignment: CDR1 SGDLS and CDR2 YYNGEE.

Here the sequenced sample was peripheral blood, taken in a trial of Ad26.COV2.S vaccine versus placebo. The source is a person aged 18-65 years who received the Ad26.COV2.S COVID-19 vaccine or a placebo. The chain is built from TRBV9 and TRBJ2-5, with 9 bases fitting TRBD2. Written as DNA, the CDR3 is TGTGCCAGCAGCTCAATCCCCCTAGCGGGGCAAGAGACCCAGTACTTC. It yields the protein CASSSIPLAGQETQYF.